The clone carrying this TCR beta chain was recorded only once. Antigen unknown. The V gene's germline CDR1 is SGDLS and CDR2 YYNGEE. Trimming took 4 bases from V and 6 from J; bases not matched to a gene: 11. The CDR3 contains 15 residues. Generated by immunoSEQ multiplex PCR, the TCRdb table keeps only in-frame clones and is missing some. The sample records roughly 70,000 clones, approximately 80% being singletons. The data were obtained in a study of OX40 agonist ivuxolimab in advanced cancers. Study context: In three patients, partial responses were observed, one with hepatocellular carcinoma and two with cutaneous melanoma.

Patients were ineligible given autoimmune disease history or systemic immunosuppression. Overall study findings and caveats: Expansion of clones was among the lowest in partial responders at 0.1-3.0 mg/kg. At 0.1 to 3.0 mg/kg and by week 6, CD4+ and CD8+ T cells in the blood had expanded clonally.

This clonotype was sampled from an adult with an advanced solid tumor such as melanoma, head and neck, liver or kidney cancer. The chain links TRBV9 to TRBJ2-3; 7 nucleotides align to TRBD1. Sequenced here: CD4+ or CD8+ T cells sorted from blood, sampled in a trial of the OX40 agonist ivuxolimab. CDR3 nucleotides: TGTGCCAGCAGCCCCGCAGGGGGTCCGAGGGATACGCAGTATTTT. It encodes CASSPAGGPRDTQYF.